Listed below are T cell receptor beta chains from one sample, sequenced in a study of identical twins. TCRdb re-called the 5' RACE reads with MiXCR, one entry per CDR3 protein. Altogether 430,000 or so distinct CDR3 sequences are present, 20% to 25% being singletons, with the ten largest covering about 2.9%. The data were also submitted as part of a second study, on T cells expressing NK-cell markers.

What was sequenced was CD4+ T cells sorted from blood. The receptors come from a woman younger than 35 in good health. Both conserved end residues are part of each CDR3. The D gene is left open where the match is weak. Only some rows state a clone size, as once, few, many or a class for expanded clones.

>few|15|TRBV7-2|NA|TRBJ2-7
TGTGCCAGCAGCTCCACACAGGGACGGTCCTACGAGCAGTACTTC
CASSSTQGRSYEQYF
>few|13|TRBV20-1|TRBD1|TRBJ1-4
TGCAGTGCTCTACAGGGGATAACTGAAAAACTGTTTTTT
CSALQGITEKLFF
>NA|13|TRBV20-1|TRBD1|TRBJ2-7
TGCAGTGCCAAGACAGGGGGCCTCTACGAGCAGTACTTC
CSAKTGGLYEQYF
>few|13|TRBV3-1|NA|TRBJ1-1
TGTGCCAGCAGCACGACGGAGAACACTGAAGCTTTCTTT
CASSTTENTEAFF
>NA|12|TRBV12-3/TRBV12-4|NA|TRBJ2-7
TGTGCCAGCAGTTTAGGACAAGTCGAGCAGTACTTC
CASSLGQVEQYF
>few|15|TRBV6-5|NA|TRBJ2-1
TGTGCCAGCAGTTACTCGGTCGCCGATACAATGAGGCAGTTCTTC
CASSYSVADTMRQFF
>NA|13|TRBV12-3/TRBV12-4|NA|TRBJ2-4
TGTGCCACCGCGTCATCCGGGTTAAACATTCAGTACTTC
CATASSGLNIQYF
>few|15|TRBV7-7|NA|TRBJ2-2
TGTGCCAGCAGCTTAGACGGTGCATCCACCGGGGAGCTGTTTTTT
CASSLDGASTGELFF
>few|14|TRBV7-6|NA|TRBJ2-5
TGTGCCAGCAGCGTAACTAGCACCCAAGAGACCCAGTACTTC
CASSVTSTQETQYF
>NA|16|TRBV7-2|TRBD2|TRBJ2-1
TGTGCCAGCAGCCCCAGTGGCGGGAGTTTGTACAATGAGCAGTTCTTC
CASSPSGGSLYNEQFF
>NA|12|TRBV12-3/TRBV12-4|NA|TRBJ1-1
TGTGCCAGCAGGACGACGAGGAGTAGATCTTTCTTT
CASRTTRSRSFF
>many|13|TRBV12-3/TRBV12-4|NA|TRBJ2-6
TGTGCCAGCAGCTTTGGACGGGCCAACGTCCTGACTTTC
CASSFGRANVLTF
>NA|15|TRBV18|NA|TRBJ2-5
TGTGCCAGCTCACGCGGTCTAGCGTACCAAGAGACCCAGTACTTC
CASSRGLAYQETQYF
>NA|13|TRBV11-2|NA|TRBJ2-1
TGTGCCAGCAGCTTTAAAAGCATCAATGAGCAGTTCTTC
CASSFKSINEQFF
>few|11|TRBV12-3/TRBV12-4|NA|TRBJ1-3
TGTGCCAGCAGCACCAGGGTTACCATATATTTT
CASSTRVTIYF
>NA|13|TRBV20-1|TRBD1|TRBJ1-2
TGCAGTGCTACAGGGGGGACTAACTATGGCTACACCTTC
CSATGGTNYGYTF
>NA|13|TRBV29-1|NA|TRBJ1-4
TGCAGCGTTGTAGTCGGCCAGAATGAAAAACTGTTTTTT
CSVVVGQNEKLFF
>NA|16|TRBV21-1|NA|TRBJ2-1
TGTGCCAGCAGCCAAAAGCGGGAGTCTGTAATCGATGAGCAGTTCTTC
CASSQKRESVIDEQFF
>NA|14|TRBV2|NA|TRBJ1-5
TGTGCCAGCAGCGTCGAACAGGGCCGTCAGCCCCAGCATTTT
CASSVEQGRQPQHF
>NA|12|TRBV12-3/TRBV12-4|NA|TRBJ2-3
TGTGCCAGCAGCCCATCGATTGATACGCAGTATTTT
CASSPSIDTQYF
>NA|15|TRBV6-5|NA|TRBJ1-2
TGTGCCAGCAGTTACGAAGGACGGAGACTCTATGGCTACACCTTC
CASSYEGRRLYGYTF
>NA|12|TRBV7-9|NA|TRBJ2-7
TGTGCCAGCAGCTTACAGGGGCCTAAACAGTACTTC
CASSLQGPKQYF
>few|14|TRBV6-5|NA|TRBJ2-7
TGTGCCAGCAGTTACGACAGTTACTCCTACGAGCAGTACTTC
CASSYDSYSYEQYF
>NA|16|TRBV12-3/TRBV12-4|TRBD2|TRBJ2-3
TGTGCCAGCAGTGAGGGACTAGCGAGGAGCACAGATACGCAGTATTTT
CASSEGLARSTDTQYF
>few|11|TRBV20-1|NA|TRBJ1-1
TGCAGTGGAAAAAGGGGCACTGAAGCTTTCTTT
CSGKRGTEAFF
>NA|14|TRBV20-1|TRBD2|TRBJ2-7
TGCAGTGCTTATACCGGGACTAGCTTGGGCGAGCAGTACTTC
CSAYTGTSLGEQYF
>few|20|TRBV15|TRBD2|TRBJ2-1
TGTGCCACCAGCAGATCGAGCGGGGGGACTACTCTGCGCTCCTACAATGAGCAGTTCTTC
CATSRSSGGTTLRSYNEQFF
>NA|13|TRBV5-1|NA|TRBJ2-7
TGCGCCAGCAGCCCGCTCAGCAGGGACGAGCAGTACTTC
CASSPLSRDEQYF
>once|13|TRBV12-5|NA|TRBJ2-7
TGTGCTAGTGGTTTGGGCAGTTCCACCGAGCAGTACTTC
CASGLGSSTEQYF
>NA|15|TRBV4-1|NA|TRBJ1-1
TGCGCCAGCAGCAACCCGACGAGGGCGTCCACTGAAGCTTTCTTT
CASSNPTRASTEAFF
>few|14|TRBV7-2|TRBD1|TRBJ2-7
TGTGCCAGCAGCCAGGGACAGATTTTCTACGAGCAGTACTTC
CASSQGQIFYEQYF
>few|13|TRBV9|NA|TRBJ2-2
TGTGCCAGCAGCGAGGTTTTTACCGGGGAGCTGTTTTTT
CASSEVFTGELFF
>NA|16|TRBV5-6|TRBD1|TRBJ1-2
TGTGCCAGCAGCCTGTTAGGGGACAGGATAGACTATGGCTACACCTTC
CASSLLGDRIDYGYTF
>few|13|TRBV5-4|NA|TRBJ2-1
TGTGCCAGCAGCTTGGCGTTCCTGACGACACCGTTCTTC
CASSLAFLTTPFF
>few|12|TRBV10-1|NA|TRBJ2-2
TGCGCCAGCAGGCAAGGGACCGGGGAGCTGTTTTTT
CASRQGTGELFF
>NA|13|TRBV25-1|NA|TRBJ1-3
TGTGCCAGCATGTCTGGGTCTGGAAACACCATATATTTT
CASMSGSGNTIYF
>NA|16|TRBV11-2|TRBD1|TRBJ2-1
TGTGCCAGCAGCTTAGGTGGGGACAGGCACTACAATGAGCAGTTCTTC
CASSLGGDRHYNEQFF
>NA|16|TRBV6-1|TRBD2|TRBJ2-3
TGTGCCAGCAGCGCTACCGAGCGGGAGGGAGGGGATACGCAGTATTTT
CASSATEREGGDTQYF
>NA|16|TRBV7-8|TRBD2|TRBJ2-7
TGTGCCAGCAGCCTAATGACTAGCGGGAGGGCCCACGAGCAGTACTTC
CASSLMTSGRAHEQYF